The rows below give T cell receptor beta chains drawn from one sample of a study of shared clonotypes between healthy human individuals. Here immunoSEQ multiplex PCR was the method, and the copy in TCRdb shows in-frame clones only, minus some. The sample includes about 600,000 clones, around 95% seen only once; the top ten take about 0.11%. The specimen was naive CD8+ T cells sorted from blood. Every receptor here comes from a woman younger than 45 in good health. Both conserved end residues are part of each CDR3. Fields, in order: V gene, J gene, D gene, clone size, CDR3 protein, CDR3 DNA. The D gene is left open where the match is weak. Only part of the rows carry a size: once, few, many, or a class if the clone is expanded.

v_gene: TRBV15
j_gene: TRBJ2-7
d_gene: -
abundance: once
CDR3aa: CATSAHLVGVLSEQYF
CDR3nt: TGTGCCACCAGCGCCCACCTCGTAGGAGTCTTGAGCGAGCAGTACTTC

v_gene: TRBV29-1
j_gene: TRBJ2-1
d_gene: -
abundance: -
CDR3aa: CSVEDPDTSSYNEQFF
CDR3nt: TGCAGCGTTGAAGATCCAGACACGAGCTCCTACAATGAGCAGTTCTTC

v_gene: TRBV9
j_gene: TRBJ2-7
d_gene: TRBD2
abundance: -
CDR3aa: CASSVQSAGLGEQYF
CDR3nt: TGTGCCAGCAGCGTACAATCAGCGGGACTCGGGGAGCAGTACTTC

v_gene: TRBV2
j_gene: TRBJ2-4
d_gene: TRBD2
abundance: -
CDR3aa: CASSEGGRGLAGVPLAKNIQYF
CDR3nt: TGTGCCAGCAGTGAAGGTGGACGAGGACTAGCGGGAGTCCCCCTAGCCAAAAACATTCAGTACTTC

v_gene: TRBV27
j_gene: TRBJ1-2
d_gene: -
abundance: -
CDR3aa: CASGIQGILYGYTF
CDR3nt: TGTGCCAGCGGTATACAGGGAATACTTTATGGCTACACCTTC

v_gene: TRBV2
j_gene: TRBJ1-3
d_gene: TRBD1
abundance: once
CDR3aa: CASSEGQGSKDTIYF
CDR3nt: TGTGCCAGCAGTGAAGGACAGGGGAGTAAGGACACCATATATTTT

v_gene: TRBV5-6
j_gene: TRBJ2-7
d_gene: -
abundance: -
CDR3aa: CASSLEQGWYEQYF
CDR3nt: TGCGCCAGCAGCTTGGAGCAGGGTTGGTACGAGCAGTACTTC

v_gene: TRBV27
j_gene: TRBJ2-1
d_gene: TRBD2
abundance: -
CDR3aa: CASTSSGILDEQFF
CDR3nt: TGTGCCAGCACGAGTAGCGGGATTTTAGATGAGCAGTTCTTC

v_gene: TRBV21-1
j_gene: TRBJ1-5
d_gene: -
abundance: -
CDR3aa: CASSKDPGGLSNQPQHF
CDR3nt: TGTGCCAGCAGCAAAGATCCAGGGGGCCTAAGCAATCAGCCCCAGCATTTT

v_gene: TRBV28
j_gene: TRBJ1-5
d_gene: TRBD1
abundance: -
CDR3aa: CASNRGSNQPQHF
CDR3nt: TGTGCCAGCAACAGGGGAAGCAATCAGCCCCAGCATTTT

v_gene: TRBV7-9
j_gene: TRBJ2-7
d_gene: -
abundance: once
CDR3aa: CASSFGGDTYEQYF
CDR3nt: TGTGCCAGCAGCTTTGGTGGGGACACCTACGAGCAGTACTTC

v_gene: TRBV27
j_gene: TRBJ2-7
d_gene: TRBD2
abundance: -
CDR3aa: CASSQTSGNEQYF
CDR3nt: TGTGCCAGCAGTCAGACTAGCGGGAACGAGCAGTACTTC

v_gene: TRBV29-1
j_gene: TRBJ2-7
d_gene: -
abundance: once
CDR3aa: CSVDGGGLYEQYF
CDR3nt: TGCAGCGTTGATGGGGGGGGCCTCTACGAGCAGTACTTC

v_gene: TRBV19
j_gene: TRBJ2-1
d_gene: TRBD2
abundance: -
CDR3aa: CASSILASGEDGEQFF
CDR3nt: TGTGCCAGTAGTATCCTGGCTAGCGGGGAGGACGGTGAGCAGTTCTTC

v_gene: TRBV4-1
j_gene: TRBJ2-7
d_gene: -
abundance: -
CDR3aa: CASSPGPAVTYEQYF
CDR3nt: TGCGCCAGCAGCCCAGGCCCGGCAGTAACCTACGAGCAGTACTTC

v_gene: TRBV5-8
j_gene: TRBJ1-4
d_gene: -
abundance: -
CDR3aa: CASSFVSNEKLFF
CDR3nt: TGTGCCAGCAGCTTCGTGTCGAATGAAAAACTGTTTTTT

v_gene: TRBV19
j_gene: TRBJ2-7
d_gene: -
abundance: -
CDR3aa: CASSMGGSPYEQYF
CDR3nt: TGTGCCAGTAGTATGGGCGGGTCCCCCTACGAGCAGTACTTC

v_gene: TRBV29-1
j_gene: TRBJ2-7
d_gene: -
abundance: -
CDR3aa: CSARSRAGFEQYF
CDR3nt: TGCAGCGCCAGAAGCAGGGCCGGCTTCGAGCAGTACTTC

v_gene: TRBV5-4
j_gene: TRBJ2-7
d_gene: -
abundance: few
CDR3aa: CASSLASEQYF
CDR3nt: TGTGCCAGCAGCTTGGCTAGCGAGCAGTACTTC

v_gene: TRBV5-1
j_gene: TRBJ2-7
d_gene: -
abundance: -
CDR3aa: CASSSAGTVFSYEQYF
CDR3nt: TGCGCCAGCAGCTCCGCCGGGACGGTTTTCTCCTACGAGCAGTACTTC

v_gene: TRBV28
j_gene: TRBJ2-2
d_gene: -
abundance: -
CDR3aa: CASSLEYQNTGELFF
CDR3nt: TGTGCCAGCAGTTTGGAATACCAGAACACCGGGGAGCTGTTTTTT

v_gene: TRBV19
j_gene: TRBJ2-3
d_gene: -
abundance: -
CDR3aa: CASSGQVRGDTQYF
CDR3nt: TGTGCCAGTAGTGGGCAGGTCCGGGGAGATACGCAGTATTTT

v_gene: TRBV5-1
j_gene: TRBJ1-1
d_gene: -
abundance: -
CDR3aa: CASSHGLGGSNTEAFF
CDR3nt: TGCGCCAGCAGTCATGGACTAGGCGGGTCCAACACTGAAGCTTTCTTT

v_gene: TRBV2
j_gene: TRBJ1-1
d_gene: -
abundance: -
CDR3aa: CASSPFGWAGRNTEAFF
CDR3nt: TGTGCCAGCAGCCCCTTCGGGTGGGCAGGGAGGAACACTGAAGCTTTCTTT

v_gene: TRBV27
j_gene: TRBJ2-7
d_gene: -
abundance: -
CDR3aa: CASKDWSNEQYF
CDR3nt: TGTGCCAGCAAGGACTGGAGTAACGAGCAGTACTTC

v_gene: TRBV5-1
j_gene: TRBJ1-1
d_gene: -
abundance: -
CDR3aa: CASGTANTEAFF
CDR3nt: TGCGCCAGCGGGACGGCGAACACTGAAGCTTTCTTT

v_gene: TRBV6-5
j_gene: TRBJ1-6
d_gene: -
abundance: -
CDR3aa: CASSYSGNSPLHF
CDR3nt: TGTGCCAGCAGTTACTCAGGGAATTCACCCCTCCACTTT

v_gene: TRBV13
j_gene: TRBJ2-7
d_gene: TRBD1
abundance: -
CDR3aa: CASSSPDRGNYEQYF
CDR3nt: TGTGCCAGCAGCTCGCCGGACAGGGGTAACTACGAGCAGTACTTC

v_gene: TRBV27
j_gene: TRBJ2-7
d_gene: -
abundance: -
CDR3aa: CASSITGPYEQYF
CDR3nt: TGTGCCAGCAGTATAACAGGCCCTTACGAGCAGTACTTC

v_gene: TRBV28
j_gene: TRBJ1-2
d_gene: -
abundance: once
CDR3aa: CASSLPGYYGYTF
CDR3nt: TGTGCCAGCAGCCTTCCGGGCTACTATGGCTACACCTTC

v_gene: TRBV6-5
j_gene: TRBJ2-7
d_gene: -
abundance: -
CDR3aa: CASSGISGPYEQYF
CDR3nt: TGTGCCAGCAGTGGCATTAGCGGACCCTACGAGCAGTACTTC

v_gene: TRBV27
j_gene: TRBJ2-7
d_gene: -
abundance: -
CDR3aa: CASIRGAEQYF
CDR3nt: TGTGCCAGCATCCGGGGGGCCGAGCAGTACTTC

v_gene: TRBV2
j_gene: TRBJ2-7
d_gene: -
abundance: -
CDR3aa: CASSEGQDPRYF
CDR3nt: TGTGCCAGCAGTGAGGGTCAGGACCCGAGGTACTTC

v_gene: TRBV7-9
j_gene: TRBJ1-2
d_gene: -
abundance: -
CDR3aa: CASSLGNMGQGRGYTF
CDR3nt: TGTGCCAGCAGCTTAGGGAATATGGGACAAGGCCGTGGCTACACCTTC

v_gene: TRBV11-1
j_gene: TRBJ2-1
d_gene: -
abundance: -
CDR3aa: CASSYGTYNEQFF
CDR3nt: TGTGCCAGCAGCTACGGGACGTACAATGAGCAGTTCTTC

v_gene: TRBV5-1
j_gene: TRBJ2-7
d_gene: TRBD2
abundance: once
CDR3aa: CASSLFPPPTKREGLRSEQYF
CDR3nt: TGCGCCAGCAGCTTGTTTCCCCCACCCACTAAGCGGGAAGGCTTAAGAAGCGAGCAGTACTTC

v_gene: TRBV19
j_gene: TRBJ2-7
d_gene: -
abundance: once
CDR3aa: CASSARETAVYEQYF
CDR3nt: TGTGCCAGTAGTGCCCGCGAGACAGCCGTCTACGAGCAGTACTTC

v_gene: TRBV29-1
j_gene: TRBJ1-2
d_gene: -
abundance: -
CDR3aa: CSALLAGLNYGYTF
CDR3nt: TGCAGCGCACTGTTAGCGGGACTGAACTATGGCTACACCTTC

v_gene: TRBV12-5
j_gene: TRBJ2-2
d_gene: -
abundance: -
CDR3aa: CASGSNTGELFF
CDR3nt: TGTGCTAGTGGCTCCAACACCGGGGAGCTGTTTTTT

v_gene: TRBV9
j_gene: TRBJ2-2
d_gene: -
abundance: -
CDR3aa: CASSPMSGELFF
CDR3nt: TGTGCCAGCAGCCCGATGTCCGGGGAGCTGTTTTTT

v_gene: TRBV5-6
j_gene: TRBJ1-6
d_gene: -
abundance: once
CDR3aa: CASSYDRTYSPLHF
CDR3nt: TGTGCCAGCAGCTATGACAGGACCTATTCACCCCTCCACTTT

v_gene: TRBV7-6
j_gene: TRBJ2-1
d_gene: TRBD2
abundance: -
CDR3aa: CASSTLADGYNEQFF
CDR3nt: TGTGCCAGCAGCACCCTAGCGGATGGTTACAATGAGCAGTTCTTC

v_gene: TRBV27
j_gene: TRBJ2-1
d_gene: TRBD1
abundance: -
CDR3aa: CAVGDRDLDEQFF
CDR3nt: TGTGCCGTCGGGGACAGGGATTTGGATGAGCAGTTCTTC

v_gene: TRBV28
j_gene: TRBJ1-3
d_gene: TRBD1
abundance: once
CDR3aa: CASSLNPDRADF
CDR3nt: TGTGCCAGCAGTTTAAACCCCGACAGGGCCGATTTT